This record concerns one T cell receptor beta chain sequence. V lost 8 bases to trimming and J lost 2 bases; unmatched junction nucleotides: 6. Per the germline V gene, CDR1 is SNHLY and CDR2 is FYNNEI. The CDR3 loop spans 14 amino acids. Through a sample-barcoded 5' primer and a J-beta primer mix, a second PCR was run for roughly 6 to 12 cycles. Each cDNA molecule was tagged by a template-switch adaptor with 12 random nucleotides. TCRdb reprocessed the 5' RACE reads with MiXCR, giving one entry per CDR3 protein. This sample has about 1,400,000 distinct CDR3 sequences, with around two fifths found just once. This entry belongs to a study of blood T cells in healthy people across ages. At the level of the study: Template switching caught about one barcoded beta molecule for each two T cells.

At least 6 million PBMCs were isolated per sample. The sequenced sample consisted of blood. The chain couples TRBV2 to TRBJ2-3; 8 nucleotides agree with TRBD1. The receptor was derived from a young woman in good health. The CDR3 coding sequence is TGTGCCAGCTCGGGACAGGCTACCACAGATACGCAGTATTTT. This gives the protein CASSGQATTDTQYF.